The clone carrying this T cell receptor beta chain occurred a few times. Its antigen is currently unknown. The record originates from a study of blood T cells in healthy people across ages. Points from the study as a whole: Any changes in expanded clonotypes were possibly confounded, as donor CMV status remained unknown. Percentage of naive T cells showed a strong correlation with TCR beta diversity.

The germline V gene has CDR1 ENHRY and CDR2 SYGVKD. V trimming: 6 bases; J trimming: 1 base; junction bases outside the gene matches: 1. The CDR3 covers 14 residues. It was with a sample-barcoded 5' primer and a J-beta primer mix that a second PCR of about 6 to 12 cycles was run. Each CDR3 protein gets one entry after TCRdb re-called the 5' RACE reads with MiXCR. The sample has approximately 1,700,000 distinct CDR3 sequences; 30% to 40% are singletons. Healthy Russian Caucasian donors spanned ages 6 to 90 years. The clonotype comes from a human donor in good health. The chain carries TRBV10-3 and TRBJ2-3; TRBD1 aligns across 10 bases. The specimen sequenced was blood. Here the CDR3 reads CAIRGTGGTDTQYF. CDR3 DNA: TGTGCCATCAGGGGGACAGGGGGCACAGATACGCAGTATTTT.